Listed here is a single T cell receptor (beta chain). Trimming took 0 bases from V and 4 from J, leaving 9 bases between them. CDR3 length: 15 amino acids. Germline values: CDR1 MNHEY, CDR2 SVGAGI. This sample was taken from a study of brain T cells in children with intractable seizures. Profiled with immunoSEQ multiplex PCR; TCRdb holds only in-frame clones, not every one. The sample includes about 64,000 clones, approximately 94% of them seen just once. Only cases whose brain tissue showed the highest T cell transcript signatures were sequenced. V and J are TRBV6-5 and TRBJ2-2; D gene uncertain. Here the sequenced sample was peripheral blood, taken at surgery. This receptor was obtained from a boy younger than two with focal cortical dysplasia and intractable seizures. The CDR3 here is CASSYSRVITGELFF. The CDR3 DNA follows: TGTGCCAGCAGTTACTCGAGAGTGATCACCGGGGAGCTGTTTTTT.